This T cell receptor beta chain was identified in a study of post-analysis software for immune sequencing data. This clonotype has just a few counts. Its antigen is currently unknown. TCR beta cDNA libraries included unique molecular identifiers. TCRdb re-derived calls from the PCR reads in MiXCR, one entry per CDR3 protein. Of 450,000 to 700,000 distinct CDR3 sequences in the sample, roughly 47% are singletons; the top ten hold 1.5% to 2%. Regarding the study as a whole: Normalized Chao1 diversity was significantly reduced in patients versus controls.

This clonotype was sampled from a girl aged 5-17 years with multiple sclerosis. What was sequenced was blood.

CDR3 DNA sequence: TGCAGTGCTAGAGATCATTCAGGGAGGCCCTACGAGCAGTACTTC. As protein: CSARDHSGRPYEQYF. This rearrangement joins TRBV20-1 to TRBJ2-7; D might be TRBD2 (6 bases). Looked up from germline, CDR1 is DFQATT and CDR2 is SNEGSKA (reference sequence). The length of the CDR3 is 15 residues. The germline V and J ends were trimmed by 0 bases and 2 bases, with 14 bases remaining between them.